There are a few counts of the clone carrying this T cell receptor (beta chain). Antigen: not known. Method: immunoSEQ multiplex PCR; TCRdb's copy keeps in-frame clones and lacks some. The data hold tens of thousands of clones, with roughly 82% observed a single time. Looked up from germline, CDR1 is WSHSY and CDR2 is SAAADI. The CDR3 spans 13 residues. Trimming shortened V by 7 bases and J by 7 bases, and 16 bases separated the two germline ends. The data stem from a study of T cells in localized non-small cell lung cancer. Study-wide results and limits: Uninvolved adjacent lung showed higher T cell clonality than tumor. Adjacent lung exhibited a median of about 50 among the 100 most abundant tumor clones. An association was observed between higher blood T cell density and longer overall survival. Tumor samples were not multi-region, leaving intratumor heterogeneity unexcluded.

The TCR sequence derives from a male donor aged 60 or over with stage III squamous cell lung carcinoma. This sample comprised peripheral blood, obtained before any cancer treatment. The rearrangement uses TRBV10-2 and TRBJ1-1, with unresolved D. This CDR3 reads CASTRRGNGEAFF. The CDR3 DNA is TGCGCCAGCACAAGACGGGGAAACGGTGAAGCTTTCTTT.